Below, 15 T cell receptor beta chains from the same sample are listed, as sequenced in a study of T cell repertoires in cytomegalovirus infection. TCRdb fed the reads into MiXCR, producing one record per CDR3 protein. The sample includes approximately 290,000 distinct CDR3 sequences, more than 20% of them seen just once. The material sequenced was PBMCs. All receptors derive from a human donor in good health (CMV status not recorded). Some clones in this sample may be carry-over from other donors' samples.

The chain recombines TRBV6-6 with TRBJ1-6; 8 nucleotides agree with TRBD1. The CDR3 length is 14 residues. In germline, CDR1 is MNHNY, CDR2 SVGAGI (reference sequence). Germline trimming cut 7 bases from V and 7 bases from J; bases unmatched to any gene: 6. As DNA, the CDR3 is TGTGCCAGCAATATGGACAGGGCCAATTCACCCCTCCACTTT. As protein: CASNMDRANSPLHF.

At least ten counts were recorded for this clonotype. This chain connects TRBV7-2 to TRBJ2-1, with 16 bases identical to TRBD2. The germline V gene encodes CDR1 SGHTA and CDR2 FQGNSA. The CDR3 runs to 19 residues. After removal of 5 bases from V and 2 bases from J, the junction contained 9 bases not matched to a gene. The CDR3 spells CASSPGLAGGPIPYNEQFF. The CDR3, as DNA: TGTGCCAGCAGCCCGGGACTAGCGGGAGGGCCTATTCCCTACAATGAGCAGTTCTTC.

The chain joins TRBV10-3 to TRBJ1-1; TRBD1 might be the D (6 bases). The CDR3 has 14 residues. Germline values: CDR1 ENHRY, CDR2 SYGVKD. The V end lost 4 bases, the J end lost 1 base, and 10 bases lay between the germline ends. The CDR3 sequence: CAISAGHQNTEAFF. The CDR3 nucleotides read TGTGCCATCAGTGCGGGACATCAGAACACTGAAGCTTTCTTT.

This clonotype came up many times. The V call is TRBV7-2, the J call TRBJ2-5; TRBD1 matches 7 bases. The CDR3 totals 14 residues. V dropped 5 bases and J dropped 1; count of bases not matched to a gene: 4. CDR1 is SGHTA and CDR2 is FQGNSA in the germline V gene. The CDR3 DNA reads as TGTGCCAGCAGCCCCCGGACAGGCCAAGAGACCCAGTACTTC. Protein product: CASSPRTGQETQYF.

This clonotype was counted between two and nine times. The J gene is TRBJ1-2, the V gene TRBV6-5; tentatively, D is TRBD1 (6 bases). The germline CDR1 and CDR2 sequences are MNHEY and SVGAGI. This CDR3 has 15 residues. V was clipped by 4 bases and J by 7 bases, with 19 bases between them. CDR3 nucleotide sequence: TGTGCCAGCAGTTTCTCACAGGGACCCCCTAGTGGCTACACCTTC. Protein: CASSFSQGPPSGYTF.

A few counts support this clonotype. The J gene is TRBJ1-6, the V gene TRBV2; D call uncertain. This CDR3 spans 14 amino acids. The V end was cut by 0 bases, the J end by 7 bases, with 7 bases between. Germline V CDR1 and CDR2: SNHLY, FYNNEI. The CDR3 DNA follows: TGTGCCAGCAGTGAAGCAGGTCGAAATTCACCCCTCCACTTT. Translating gives CASSEAGRNSPLHF.

This clonotype was counted ten times or more. V is TRBV20-1 and J is TRBJ1-6, with D possibly being TRBD1 (5 bases). The germline gives CDR1 DFQATT, CDR2 SNEGSKA (reference sequence). This CDR3 is built from 14 residues. The V and J ends lost 2 bases and 10 bases respectively, with 15 bases between them. CDR3: CSARPGTGYSPLHF. Written as DNA, the CDR3 is TGCAGTGCTAGACCCGGGACGGGATACTCACCCCTCCACTTT.

This clonotype has ten or more counts. The CDR3 sequence: CASSLRIGELFF. Here the CDR3 DNA reads TGTGCCAGCAGCTTACGGATCGGGGAGCTGTTTTTT. The chain is built from TRBV7-2 and TRBJ2-2; D unclear. With 2 bases removed from V and 7 bases from J, the gap between germline ends came to 5 bases. Germline loops: CDR1 SGHTA, CDR2 FQGNSA. This CDR3 has 12 residues.

This clonotype was found a few times. The genes are TRBV19 and TRBJ2-1, with TRBD1 as a possible D gene (5 bases). V was clipped by 1 base and J by 0 bases, with 13 bases between them. Germline V gene sequence: CDR1 LNHDA, CDR2 SQIVND (reference sequence). This CDR3 region has 17 residues. CDR3 bases: TGTGCCAGTAGTATAGTGGGGCGGAGAAGCTCCTACAATGAGCAGTTCTTC. Amino acids: CASSIVGRRSSYNEQFF.

This clonotype was seen ten or more times. This chain links TRBV7-3 with TRBJ2-3; a possible D gene is TRBD2 (5 bases). Germline CDR1 reads SGHTA; CDR2 reads FQGTGA. V shed 4 bases and J shed 0 bases, with 14 bases lying between them. The CDR3 runs to 16 residues. In nucleotides, the CDR3 is TGTGCCAGCAGCTCTATCCCGGGGAAGAGCACAGATACGCAGTATTTT. It translates to CASSSIPGKSTDTQYF.

The chain couples TRBV20-1 to TRBJ2-2; D possibly corresponds to TRBD2 (5 bases). Trimming shortened V by 5 bases and J by 5 bases, and 15 bases separated the two germline ends. CDR3 length equals 14 residues. CDR1 and CDR2 from the germline V gene are DFQATT and SNEGSKA (reference sequence). The CDR3 bases are TGCAGTGCTGCCCGGACCTCGGGGACCGGGGAGCTGTTTTTT. This encodes CSAARTSGTGELFF.

The V and J genes are TRBV2 and TRBJ2-2; 11 bases agree with TRBD2. Germline CDR1 and CDR2: SNHLY and FYNNEI. Trimming took 3 bases from V and 2 from J; bases not matched to a gene: 8. This CDR3 region has 18 residues. CDR3: CASSEQRGTSGNTGELFF. The CDR3 bases are TGTGCCAGCAGTGAGCAAAGGGGGACTAGCGGCAACACCGGGGAGCTGTTTTTT.

The chain uses TRBV7-6 and TRBJ2-7; TRBD2 aligns across 8 bases. Germline V lookup: CDR1 SGHVS, CDR2 FNYEAQ. There are 14 residues in the CDR3. The trim removed 1 base at V and 4 bases at J, leaving 3 bases unmatched. The CDR3 DNA reads TGTGCCAGCAGCTTAGGGACTAGCCCTTACGAGCAGTACTTC. Translating it yields CASSLGTSPYEQYF.

This clonotype was observed once. This rearrangement joins TRBV6-1 to TRBJ2-7; 8 positions match TRBD2. Germline CDR1 is MNHNS and CDR2 is SASEGT. The CDR3 has 14 amino acids. V was pared by 5 bases and J by 6 bases, with 9 bases of the junction left unmatched. CDR3 in amino acids: CASSQPAGESEQYF. In nucleotides, the CDR3 is TGTGCCAGCAGTCAACCAGCGGGAGAGTCCGAGCAGTACTTC.

This rearrangement joins TRBV30 to TRBJ2-2; TRBD2 aligns across 9 bases. The ends lost 0 bases at V and 6 bases at J; junction bases unmatched: 5. Germline V lookup: CDR1 GTSNPN, CDR2 SVGIG (reference sequence). CDR3 size: 15 residues. CDR3 coding DNA: TGTGCCTGGAGTGTATGGACTAGCGAAGCCGGGGAGCTGTTTTTT. It is translated as CAWSVWTSEAGELFF.